The present entry profiles one T cell receptor beta chain with its context. Its antigen is not identified. The protocol was immunoSEQ multiplex PCR, while the TCRdb copy is restricted to in-frame clones and leaves out a portion. Among about 110,000 clones listed, about nine tenths were seen once. The CDR3 runs 17 residues. Trimming shortened V by 3 bases and J by 2 bases, and 19 bases separated the two germline ends. In germline, CDR1 is SGHTA, CDR2 FQGNSA. This specimen comes from a study of T cell responses to AZD1222 COVID-19 vaccine. Points from the study as a whole: Nearly half of spike-specific TCRs reportedly target variant regions that are unmutated in the B.1.351 and B.1.1.7 variants.

Specimen: peripheral blood, collected on day 0 of AZD1222 vaccination. The chain joins TRBV7-2 to TRBJ1-1; weak D call: TRBD1 (5 bases). This clonotype originated in an adult in good health. In nucleotides, the CDR3 is TGTGCCAGCAGCTTGTTCGGCTTGGGGCAGACTAACACTGAAGCTTTCTTT. It codes for CASSLFGLGQTNTEAFF.